This entry concerns a single T cell receptor beta chain. The antigen remains unidentified. The table came from immunoSEQ multiplex PCR; TCRdb's copy has only in-frame clones and leaves some out. The sample gives tens of thousands of clones, roughly nine tenths of which show up once; 1% to 1.5% is in the top ten. This sample stems from a study of OX40 agonist ivuxolimab in advanced cancers. General study results and limits: Among T cells, CD8+ cells averaged more expanded clones than CD4+ cells. Partial responders dosed at 0.1-3.0 mg/kg displayed clonal expansion ranking among the lowest. Which antigen the expanded peripheral T cells recognized is unknown.

The CDR3 runs 14 residues. Germline CDR1 and CDR2: WSHSY and SAAADI. The V end was cut by 8 bases, the J end by 0 bases, with 13 bases between. The V call is TRBV10-2, the J call TRBJ1-1; no definite D call. The receptor comes from an adult with an advanced solid tumor such as melanoma, head and neck, liver or kidney cancer. The specimen was CD4+ or CD8+ T cells sorted from blood, collected in a trial of the OX40 agonist ivuxolimab. DNA for the CDR3: TGCGCCAGCGGTTCTTTGCTGATGAACACTGAAGCTTTCTTT. This sequence encodes CASGSLLMNTEAFF.